Listed below are T cell receptor beta chains from one sample, sequenced in a study of OX40 agonist ivuxolimab in advanced cancers. The table came from immunoSEQ multiplex PCR; TCRdb's copy has only in-frame clones and leaves some out. The sample lists around 68,000 clones, about nine tenths occurring once. This sample comprised CD4+ or CD8+ T cells sorted from blood, obtained in a trial of the OX40 agonist ivuxolimab. These receptors came from an adult with an advanced solid tumor such as melanoma, head and neck, liver or kidney cancer. Both conserved end residues are part of each CDR3. A D gene is named only where the DNA matches it firmly. Clone size is not always given. Where it is, it says once, few, many or a class for expanded clones.

cdr3_aa: CASSGRDRGFHEQYF
cdr3_nt: TGCGCCAGCAGCGGCCGGGACAGGGGTTTCCACGAGCAGTACTTC
j_call: TRBJ2-7
v_call: TRBV4-1
clone_size: NA
cdr3_length: 15
d_call: TRBD1

cdr3_aa: CASRTTGTGPEQYF
cdr3_nt: TGTGCCAGCAGGACTACCGGGACAGGGCCCGAGCAGTACTTC
j_call: TRBJ2-7
v_call: TRBV28
clone_size: NA
cdr3_length: 14
d_call: TRBD1

cdr3_aa: CASSESGLAGVSYEQYF
cdr3_nt: TGTGCCAGCAGTGAATCGGGTTTAGCGGGAGTAAGCTACGAGCAGTACTTC
j_call: TRBJ2-7
v_call: TRBV25-1
clone_size: NA
cdr3_length: 17
d_call: TRBD2

cdr3_aa: CASSSTGLNTEAFF
cdr3_nt: TGTGCCAGCAGCTCGACAGGGTTGAACACTGAAGCTTTCTTT
j_call: TRBJ1-1
v_call: TRBV5-4
clone_size: NA
cdr3_length: 14
d_call: TRBD1

cdr3_aa: CASRVGDRGRYEQYF
cdr3_nt: TGTGCCAGCAGAGTGGGGGACAGGGGCCGCTACGAGCAGTACTTC
j_call: TRBJ2-7
v_call: TRBV28
clone_size: NA
cdr3_length: 15
d_call: TRBD1

cdr3_aa: CASSLGSILEEQYF
cdr3_nt: TGTGCCAGCTCACTTGGGTCCATTTTGGAGGAGCAGTACTTC
j_call: TRBJ2-7
v_call: TRBV18
clone_size: NA
cdr3_length: 14
d_call: NA

cdr3_aa: CASSIPGRGLNSPLHF
cdr3_nt: TGTGCCAGTAGTATCCCCGGACGGGGGCTCAATTCACCCCTCCACTTT
j_call: TRBJ1-6
v_call: TRBV19
clone_size: few
cdr3_length: 16
d_call: NA

cdr3_aa: CASSSGTGVHEQYF
cdr3_nt: TGTGCCAGCAGCTCCGGGACAGGGGTGCACGAGCAGTACTTC
j_call: TRBJ2-7
v_call: TRBV7-8
clone_size: NA
cdr3_length: 14
d_call: TRBD1

cdr3_aa: CAISERGARGEQYF
cdr3_nt: TGTGCCATCAGTGAACGTGGGGCTCGAGGTGAGCAGTACTTC
j_call: TRBJ2-7
v_call: TRBV10-3
clone_size: NA
cdr3_length: 14
d_call: NA

cdr3_aa: CASSQGQSYGYTF
cdr3_nt: TGCGCCAGCAGCCAAGGGCAGAGCTATGGCTACACCTTC
j_call: TRBJ1-2
v_call: TRBV4-1
clone_size: NA
cdr3_length: 13
d_call: NA

cdr3_aa: CASSTPPTYEQYF
cdr3_nt: TGTGCCAGTAGTACCCCACCGACCTACGAGCAGTACTTC
j_call: TRBJ2-7
v_call: TRBV19
clone_size: NA
cdr3_length: 13
d_call: NA

cdr3_aa: CAWADRAYGYTF
cdr3_nt: TGTGCCTGGGCTGACAGGGCCTATGGCTACACCTTC
j_call: TRBJ1-2
v_call: TRBV30
clone_size: NA
cdr3_length: 12
d_call: TRBD1

cdr3_aa: CAWSAGRSGNTIYF
cdr3_nt: TGTGCCTGGAGCGCAGGGCGGTCTGGAAACACCATATATTTT
j_call: TRBJ1-3
v_call: TRBV30
clone_size: NA
cdr3_length: 14
d_call: NA

cdr3_aa: CAISGGATDTQYF
cdr3_nt: TGTGCCATTAGCGGGGGGGCGACAGATACGCAGTATTTT
j_call: TRBJ2-3
v_call: TRBV10-3
clone_size: NA
cdr3_length: 13
d_call: TRBD2

cdr3_aa: CSAKTEEAFF
cdr3_nt: TGCAGTGCTAAGACAGAGGAAGCTTTCTTT
j_call: TRBJ1-1
v_call: TRBV20-1
clone_size: medium-sized
cdr3_length: 10
d_call: NA

cdr3_aa: CASNRDRTPYEQYF
cdr3_nt: TGTGCCAGCAACAGGGACAGGACCCCTTACGAGCAGTACTTC
j_call: TRBJ2-7
v_call: TRBV21-1
clone_size: NA
cdr3_length: 14
d_call: NA

cdr3_aa: CAVLLGRILKSGYTF
cdr3_nt: TGTGCGGTCCTGCTGGGACGGATCCTAAAGAGTGGCTACACCTTC
j_call: TRBJ1-2
v_call: TRBV30
clone_size: NA
cdr3_length: 15
d_call: NA

cdr3_aa: CASARVGGNTEAFF
cdr3_nt: TGTGCCAGCGCCAGGGTGGGGGGGAACACTGAAGCTTTCTTT
j_call: TRBJ1-1
v_call: TRBV7-2
clone_size: NA
cdr3_length: 14
d_call: NA

cdr3_aa: CASKGAGELFF
cdr3_nt: TGTGCCAGCAAGGGGGCCGGGGAGCTGTTTTTT
j_call: TRBJ2-2
v_call: TRBV6-6
clone_size: once
cdr3_length: 11
d_call: NA

cdr3_aa: CASSLDGGGTGREQYF
cdr3_nt: TGTGCCAGCAGCTTAGATGGGGGAGGAACCGGCCGGGAGCAGTACTTC
j_call: TRBJ2-7
v_call: TRBV11-3
clone_size: NA
cdr3_length: 16
d_call: NA

cdr3_aa: CASSGMNTGELFF
cdr3_nt: TGTGCCAGCAGTGGGATGAACACCGGGGAGCTGTTTTTT
j_call: TRBJ2-2
v_call: TRBV7-3
clone_size: NA
cdr3_length: 13
d_call: NA

cdr3_aa: CASRTGQGVGYTF
cdr3_nt: TGTGCCAGCAGGACCGGACAGGGGGTTGGCTACACCTTC
j_call: TRBJ1-2
v_call: TRBV6-5
clone_size: NA
cdr3_length: 13
d_call: TRBD1

cdr3_aa: CASSLDEGVSYEQYF
cdr3_nt: TGTGCCAGCAGCTTAGACGAAGGGGTTTCCTACGAGCAGTACTTC
j_call: TRBJ2-7
v_call: TRBV7-6
clone_size: once
cdr3_length: 15
d_call: NA

cdr3_aa: CAWRGLAGLADTQYF
cdr3_nt: TGTGCCTGGAGGGGACTAGCAGGATTGGCAGATACGCAGTATTTT
j_call: TRBJ2-3
v_call: TRBV30
clone_size: once
cdr3_length: 15
d_call: TRBD2

cdr3_aa: CASSRGSNQPQHF
cdr3_nt: TGTGCCAGCAGTAGGGGGAGCAATCAGCCCCAGCATTTT
j_call: TRBJ1-5
v_call: TRBV7-2
clone_size: NA
cdr3_length: 13
d_call: NA

cdr3_aa: CASRGGEQETQYF
cdr3_nt: TGTGCCAGCCGTGGGGGAGAACAAGAGACCCAGTACTTC
j_call: TRBJ2-5
v_call: TRBV18
clone_size: NA
cdr3_length: 13
d_call: NA

cdr3_aa: CASSPTGGLEQYF
cdr3_nt: TGTGCCAGCTCACCAACCGGCGGTCTCGAGCAGTACTTC
j_call: TRBJ2-7
v_call: TRBV18
clone_size: NA
cdr3_length: 13
d_call: NA

cdr3_aa: CASSQTGGGADTQYF
cdr3_nt: TGTGCCAGCAGCCAGACAGGGGGAGGCGCAGATACGCAGTATTTT
j_call: TRBJ2-3
v_call: TRBV7-3
clone_size: NA
cdr3_length: 15
d_call: TRBD1

cdr3_aa: CASSLGLWGGRGTDTQYF
cdr3_nt: TGTGCCAGCAGCTTGGGCCTGTGGGGCGGGAGGGGCACAGATACGCAGTATTTT
j_call: TRBJ2-3
v_call: TRBV5-4
clone_size: NA
cdr3_length: 18
d_call: TRBD2

cdr3_aa: CAISGVPGHSAGYNEQFF
cdr3_nt: TGTGCCATCAGTGGGGTCCCGGGACATTCGGCGGGTTACAATGAGCAGTTCTTC
j_call: TRBJ2-1
v_call: TRBV10-3
clone_size: few
cdr3_length: 18
d_call: NA

cdr3_aa: CASSLGGGRAREQYF
cdr3_nt: TGCGCCAGCAGCTTGGGAGGCGGGAGGGCCCGAGAGCAGTACTTC
j_call: TRBJ2-7
v_call: TRBV5-1
clone_size: NA
cdr3_length: 15
d_call: TRBD2

cdr3_aa: CASSSPGQPPPDTQYF
cdr3_nt: TGTGCCAGCAGTTCCCCGGGGCAGCCTCCCCCAGATACGCAGTATTTT
j_call: TRBJ2-3
v_call: TRBV27
clone_size: NA
cdr3_length: 16
d_call: NA

cdr3_aa: CASSWRGLSYNEQFF
cdr3_nt: TGTGCCAGCAGTTGGCGGGGGCTCTCCTACAATGAGCAGTTCTTC
j_call: TRBJ2-1
v_call: TRBV27
clone_size: NA
cdr3_length: 15
d_call: NA

cdr3_aa: CASSLVLNSGANVLTF
cdr3_nt: TGTGCCAGCAGCTTAGTTTTAAACTCTGGGGCCAACGTCCTGACTTTC
j_call: TRBJ2-6
v_call: TRBV7-6
clone_size: NA
cdr3_length: 16
d_call: NA

cdr3_aa: CASSYHRGEQYF
cdr3_nt: TGTGCCAGCAGTTACCACAGGGGAGAGCAGTACTTC
j_call: TRBJ2-7
v_call: TRBV9
clone_size: NA
cdr3_length: 12
d_call: TRBD1

cdr3_aa: CASSSEGRGYGYTF
cdr3_nt: TGTGCCAGTAGTTCGGAGGGTCGCGGCTATGGCTACACCTTC
j_call: TRBJ1-2
v_call: TRBV19
clone_size: NA
cdr3_length: 14
d_call: NA

cdr3_aa: CASGTSGSNEQFF
cdr3_nt: TGTGCCAGCGGGACTAGCGGGAGTAATGAGCAGTTCTTC
j_call: TRBJ2-1
v_call: TRBV10-3
clone_size: once
cdr3_length: 13
d_call: TRBD2

cdr3_aa: CASSLLGYSYNEQFF
cdr3_nt: TGCGCCAGCAGCTTGCTAGGCTACTCCTACAATGAGCAGTTCTTC
j_call: TRBJ2-1
v_call: TRBV5-1
clone_size: NA
cdr3_length: 15
d_call: NA

cdr3_aa: CASSTAYGYTF
cdr3_nt: TGTGCCAGCAGTACAGCCTATGGCTACACCTTC
j_call: TRBJ1-2
v_call: TRBV28
clone_size: few
cdr3_length: 11
d_call: NA

cdr3_aa: CASSLGLAGSQPQHF
cdr3_nt: TGTGCCAGCAGCTTAGGACTCGCAGGGAGTCAGCCCCAGCATTTT
j_call: TRBJ1-5
v_call: TRBV7-2
clone_size: NA
cdr3_length: 15
d_call: NA

cdr3_aa: CASSVSRTTGREKLFF
cdr3_nt: TGTGCCAGCAGTGTTAGTCGGACCACAGGGCGTGAAAAACTGTTTTTT
j_call: TRBJ1-4
v_call: TRBV7-9
clone_size: NA
cdr3_length: 16
d_call: NA

cdr3_aa: CASSISGTVTYEQYF
cdr3_nt: TGTGCCAGCAGTATTTCCGGGACGGTGACCTACGAGCAGTACTTC
j_call: TRBJ2-7
v_call: TRBV28
clone_size: NA
cdr3_length: 15
d_call: NA

cdr3_aa: CASSSGPGLAEETQYF
cdr3_nt: TGTGCCAGCAGCTCGGGACCGGGACTAGCCGAAGAGACCCAGTACTTC
j_call: TRBJ2-5
v_call: TRBV5-6
clone_size: NA
cdr3_length: 16
d_call: TRBD2

cdr3_aa: CASSSTGREQYF
cdr3_nt: TGTGCCAGCTCATCGACAGGGCGCGAGCAGTACTTC
j_call: TRBJ2-7
v_call: TRBV18
clone_size: NA
cdr3_length: 12
d_call: TRBD1

cdr3_aa: CAWSVEGAGEKLFF
cdr3_nt: TGTGCCTGGAGTGTAGAAGGGGCTGGTGAAAAACTGTTTTTT
j_call: TRBJ1-4
v_call: TRBV30
clone_size: NA
cdr3_length: 14
d_call: NA